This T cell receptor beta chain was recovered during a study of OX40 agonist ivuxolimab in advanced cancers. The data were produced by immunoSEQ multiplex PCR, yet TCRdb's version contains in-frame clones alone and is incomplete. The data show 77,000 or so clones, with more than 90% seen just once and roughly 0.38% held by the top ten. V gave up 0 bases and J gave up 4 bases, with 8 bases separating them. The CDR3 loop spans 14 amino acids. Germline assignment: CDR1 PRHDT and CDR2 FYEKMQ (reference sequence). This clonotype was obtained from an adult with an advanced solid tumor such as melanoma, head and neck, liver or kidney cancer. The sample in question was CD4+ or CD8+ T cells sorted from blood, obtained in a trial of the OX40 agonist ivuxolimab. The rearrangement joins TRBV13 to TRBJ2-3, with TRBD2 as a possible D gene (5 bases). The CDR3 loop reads CASSLGLVADTQYF. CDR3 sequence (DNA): TGTGCCAGCAGCTTAGGACTAGTCGCAGATACGCAGTATTTT.